This TCR beta chain was identified in a study of breast tumors, draining lymph nodes, adjacent tissues. As for this clonotype: What it binds is unknown. A read error may explain this, as a much larger clone is one base away.

Germline CDR1 is MNHEY and CDR2 is SVGAGI. The CDR3 totals 13 residues. Breast cancer patients provided tissue from their axillary draining lymph nodes. Via MiXCR, TCRdb re-called the multiplex PCR reads, giving one row per CDR3 protein. The data show 65,000 to 80,000 distinct CDR3 sequences, with approximately 20% seen just once and around 2.4% held by the top ten. Study-wide points: Tumor T cell lymph node origin was a supported hypothesis, not proven. Tumor TCR diversity was below lymph nodes but above nontumor tissue. Luminal-like breast cancer showed significantly greater tumor-nontumor repertoire similarity than basal-like breast cancer did. Findings are consistent with lymph node origin and intratumoral expansion of most tumor T cells.

This receptor was obtained from a female donor with breast cancer. Some clones in this sample may be carry-over from other donors' samples. The chain recombines TRBV6-5 with TRBJ2-7; TRBD2 is a possible D gene (5 bases). The source material was axillary lymph node tissue. CDR3 protein: CTSRRVVLDEQYF. In DNA form, the CDR3 reads TGTACCAGCAGGCGGGTGGTCCTGGACGAGCAGTACTTC.